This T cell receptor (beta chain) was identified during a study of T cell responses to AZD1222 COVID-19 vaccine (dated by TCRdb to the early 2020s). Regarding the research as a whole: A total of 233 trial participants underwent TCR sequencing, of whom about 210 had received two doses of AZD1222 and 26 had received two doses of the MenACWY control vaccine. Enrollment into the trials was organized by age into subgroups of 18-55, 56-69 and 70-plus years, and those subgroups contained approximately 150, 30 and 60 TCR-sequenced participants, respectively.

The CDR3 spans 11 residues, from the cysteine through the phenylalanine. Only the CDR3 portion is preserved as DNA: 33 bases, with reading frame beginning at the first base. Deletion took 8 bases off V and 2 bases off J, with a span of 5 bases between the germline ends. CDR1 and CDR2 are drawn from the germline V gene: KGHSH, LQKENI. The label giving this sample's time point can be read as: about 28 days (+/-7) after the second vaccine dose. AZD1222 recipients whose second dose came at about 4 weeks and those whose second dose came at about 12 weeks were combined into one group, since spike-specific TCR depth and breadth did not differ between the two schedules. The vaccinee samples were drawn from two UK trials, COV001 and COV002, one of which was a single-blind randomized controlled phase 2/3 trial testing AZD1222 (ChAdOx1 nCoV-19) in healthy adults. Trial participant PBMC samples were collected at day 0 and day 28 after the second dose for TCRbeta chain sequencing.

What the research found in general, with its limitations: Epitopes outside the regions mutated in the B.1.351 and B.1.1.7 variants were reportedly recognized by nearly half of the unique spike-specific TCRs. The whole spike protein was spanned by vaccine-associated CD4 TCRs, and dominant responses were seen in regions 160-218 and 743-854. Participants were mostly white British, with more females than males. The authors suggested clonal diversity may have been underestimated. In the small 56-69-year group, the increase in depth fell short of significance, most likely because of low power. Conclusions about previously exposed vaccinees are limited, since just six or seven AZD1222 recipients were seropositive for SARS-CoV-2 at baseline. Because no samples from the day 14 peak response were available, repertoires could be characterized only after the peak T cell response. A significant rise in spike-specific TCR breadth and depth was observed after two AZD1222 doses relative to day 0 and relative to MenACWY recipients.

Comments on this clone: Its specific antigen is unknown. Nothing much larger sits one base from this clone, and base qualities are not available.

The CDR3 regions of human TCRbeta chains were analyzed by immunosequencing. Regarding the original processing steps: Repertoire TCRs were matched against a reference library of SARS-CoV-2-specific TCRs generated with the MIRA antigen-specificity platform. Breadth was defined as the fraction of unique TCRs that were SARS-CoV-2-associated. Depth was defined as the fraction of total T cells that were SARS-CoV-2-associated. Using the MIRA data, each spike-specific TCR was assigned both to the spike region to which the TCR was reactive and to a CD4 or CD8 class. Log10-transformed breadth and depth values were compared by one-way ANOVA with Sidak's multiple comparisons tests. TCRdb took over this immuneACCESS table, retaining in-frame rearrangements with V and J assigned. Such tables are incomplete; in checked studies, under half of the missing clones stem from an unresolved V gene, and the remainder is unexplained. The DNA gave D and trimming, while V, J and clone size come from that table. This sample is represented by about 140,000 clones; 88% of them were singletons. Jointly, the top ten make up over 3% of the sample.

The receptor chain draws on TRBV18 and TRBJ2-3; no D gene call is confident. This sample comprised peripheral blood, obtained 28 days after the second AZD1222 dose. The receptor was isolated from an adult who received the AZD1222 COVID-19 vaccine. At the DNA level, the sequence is TGTGCCAGCGGCACCACAGATACGCAGTATTTT. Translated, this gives CASGTTDTQYF.